A selection of T cell receptor beta chains follows, all from one sample in a study of T-cell reconstitution after alpha-beta-depleted transplantation in children. One entry per CDR3 protein results from TCRdb running MiXCR on the PCR reads. The sample yields around 370,000 distinct CDR3 sequences, roughly 17% seen once. Material: PBMCs, mostly from graft donor cells, obtained 360 days after TCRalphabeta/CD19-depleted stem cell transplant. The origin of the receptors is a male patient aged 2-15 years who had a stem cell transplant for acute lymphoblastic leukemia, so the T cells may come from the graft donor. Both conserved end residues are part of each CDR3. A D gene is named only where the DNA matches it firmly. Clone size is stated in some rows and not others, as once, few, many or a class when expanded.

few	TRBD1	TRBV20-1	TRBJ2-7	CSANRGLSYEQYF
.	TRBD2	TRBV15	TRBJ2-3	CATSRVRTSGSRADTQYF
few	.	TRBV6-2/TRBV6-3	TRBJ2-3	CASSYRAGGTDTQYF
.	.	TRBV20-1	TRBJ2-3	CSARRDPRDFF
.	.	TRBV18	TRBJ2-4	CASSPWAGTGNIQYF
.	TRBD2	TRBV12-3/TRBV12-4	TRBJ2-7	CASSLFSGLAGDEQYF
.	.	TRBV27	TRBJ2-7	CASRLRGSNEQYF
.	TRBD1	TRBV29-1	TRBJ1-2	CSVGGGQGVGYGYTF
few	.	TRBV28	TRBJ1-2	CASSETARNYGYTF
many	TRBD2	TRBV10-3	TRBJ2-5	CAIGPSGRAGETQYF
.	.	TRBV13	TRBJ2-1	CASSPGVRGSYNEQFF
.	TRBD2	TRBV5-1	TRBJ2-1	CASSYGLAGGGEQFF
few	TRBD1	TRBV19	TRBJ2-2	CASSAHRGRVTGELFF
many	.	TRBV29-1	TRBJ2-3	CSVESFKRTSTDTQYF
few	.	TRBV29-1	TRBJ2-3	CSVEEPGRLDTQYF
.	.	TRBV28	TRBJ2-3	CASSPDRGTVPDTQYF
few	.	TRBV5-1	TRBJ1-1	CASSLLSGNTEAFF
.	TRBD1	TRBV12-3/TRBV12-4	TRBJ2-7	CASSQRPGQASYEQYF
few	.	TRBV3-1	TRBJ1-1	CASSSEGGPTEAFF
.	.	TRBV25-1	TRBJ2-1	CASSEVRGYSRSNEQFF
few	.	TRBV27	TRBJ1-4	CASSPYLPRQLTNEKLFF
.	TRBD1	TRBV10-2	TRBJ2-3	CASSDPLTGGSTDTQYF
many	TRBD2	TRBV20-1	TRBJ2-3	CSARRTSGSTDTQYF
once	.	TRBV11-2	TRBJ2-3	CASSLVGARIVPDTQYF
.	TRBD2	TRBV20-1	TRBJ2-7	CSARYPVSGRLSYEQYF
many	TRBD2	TRBV19	TRBJ2-1	CASSILASGYNEQFF
few	.	TRBV30	TRBJ2-3	CAWGRTDTQYF
few	TRBD2	TRBV27	TRBJ2-7	CASSSPTSGYYYYEQYF
few	.	TRBV12-3/TRBV12-4	TRBJ2-6	CASNQGLHSGANVLTF
few	.	TRBV12-3/TRBV12-4	TRBJ2-2	CASSLSAPQTGDTGELFF
few	.	TRBV29-1	TRBJ2-1	CSVEDRADYNEQFF
.	.	TRBV12-3/TRBV12-4	TRBJ1-1	CASSLDVDEAFF
few	.	TRBV10-2	TRBJ2-1	CAISSATYNEQFF
many	.	TRBV20-1	TRBJ2-5	CSARADRVAQYF
few	.	TRBV4-3	TRBJ2-7	CASSQEPNYEQYF